Here is one T cell receptor (beta chain) with its context. Then a second PCR, running roughly 7 to 11 cycles, was carried out with a sample-barcoded 5' primer and a J-beta primer mix. TCRdb reprocessed the 5' RACE reads with MiXCR, giving one entry per CDR3 protein. The sample contains roughly 700,000 distinct CDR3 sequences, 20% to 25% of which appear only once. The data belong to a study of blood T cells in healthy people across ages. The V gene's germline CDR1 is SGHAT and CDR2 FQNNGV. J was trimmed by 7 bases and V by 1 base; bases with no gene match: 11. The CDR3 runs to 16 residues. The same data also went into a second study, on T cells of mothers and their children. This second study notes: Related mother-child pairs shared marginally more repertoire than unrelated pairs, though not significantly.

This clonotype was obtained from a boy aged 5-17 years in good health. The chain uses TRBV11-2 and TRBJ1-1; TRBD1 aligns across 8 bases. The sequenced sample was blood. The CDR3 coding sequence is TGTGCCAGCAGCTTAGTCCCCGGACAGGGTTTGAGTGAAGCTTTCTTT. It translates to CASSLVPGQGLSEAFF.